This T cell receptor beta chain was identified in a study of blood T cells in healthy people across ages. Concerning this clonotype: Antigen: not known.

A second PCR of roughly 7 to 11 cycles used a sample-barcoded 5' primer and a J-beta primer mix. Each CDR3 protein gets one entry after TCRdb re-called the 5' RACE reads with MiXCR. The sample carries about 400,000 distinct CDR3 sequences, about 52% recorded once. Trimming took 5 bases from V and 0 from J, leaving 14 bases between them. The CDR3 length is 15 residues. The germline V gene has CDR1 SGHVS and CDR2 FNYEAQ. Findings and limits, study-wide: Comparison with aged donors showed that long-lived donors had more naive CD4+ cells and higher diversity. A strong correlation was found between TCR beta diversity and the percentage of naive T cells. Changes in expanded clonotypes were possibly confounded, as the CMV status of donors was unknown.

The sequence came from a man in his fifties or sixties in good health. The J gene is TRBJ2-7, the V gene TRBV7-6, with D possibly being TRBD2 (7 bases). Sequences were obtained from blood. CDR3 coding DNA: TGTGCCAGCAGCATCTCTAGGGGGGGCTCCTACGAGCAGTACTTC. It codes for CASSISRGGSYEQYF.